Listed below are T cell receptor beta chains from one sample, sequenced in a study of siplizumab effects on memory and regulatory T cells. Clones were read by immunoSEQ multiplex PCR, and TCRdb kept only the in-frame ones, dropping some. This sample carries 98,000 or so clones, more than 85% of them seen once, and the ten largest clones take approximately 0.67%. The source material was Tregs sorted from blood. These receptors originate from a human donor in good health. Both conserved end residues are part of each CDR3. The D gene is left open where the match is weak. Expanded clones get a size class; other rows say once, few or many, or leave the size out.

D,V,size,J,CDR3,DNA
TRBD1,TRBV30,NA,TRBJ2-5,CAWNSQGDQETQYF,TGTGCCTGGAATTCACAGGGGGACCAAGAGACCCAGTACTTC
NA,TRBV29-1,NA,TRBJ1-2,CSVGSTATYGYTF,TGCAGCGTTGGTTCGACCGCAACTTATGGCTACACCTTC
TRBD1,TRBV5-1,NA,TRBJ2-5,CASSLAVDRGQTQYF,TGCGCCAGCAGCTTGGCCGTGGACAGGGGTCAGACCCAGTACTTC
NA,TRBV19,NA,TRBJ2-7,CASSPRQGSYEQYF,TGTGCCAGTAGTCCCCGGCAGGGGTCATACGAGCAGTACTTC
NA,TRBV4-1,NA,TRBJ1-3,CASSQFGIGAVGNTIYF,TGCGCCAGCAGCCAATTCGGTATCGGGGCCGTCGGAAACACCATATATTTT
NA,TRBV9,NA,TRBJ2-7,CASSVAPDGAYEQYF,TGTGCCAGCAGCGTAGCTCCGGACGGAGCCTACGAGCAGTACTTC
TRBD1,TRBV6-1,NA,TRBJ1-2,CASSGGTGKGSYGYTF,TGTGCCAGCAGTGGAGGGACAGGGAAGGGTAGCTATGGCTACACCTTC
NA,TRBV9,NA,TRBJ1-4,CASSVGAGGEKLFF,TGTGCCAGCAGCGTAGGGGCCGGGGGCGAAAAACTGTTTTTT
NA,TRBV9,NA,TRBJ2-2,CASSVTGELFF,TGTGCCAGCAGCGTAACCGGGGAGCTGTTTTTT
NA,TRBV5-5,NA,TRBJ2-7,CASSGQDYTSYEQYF,TGTGCCAGCAGCGGACAGGACTATACTTCCTACGAGCAGTACTTC
TRBD1,TRBV2,NA,TRBJ1-4,CASSPDRGLTNEKLFF,TGTGCCAGCAGCCCGGACAGGGGGCTAACTAATGAAAAACTGTTTTTT
NA,TRBV5-4,once,TRBJ2-3,CASSHSATDTQYF,TGTGCCAGCAGTCATAGCGCCACAGATACGCAGTATTTT
NA,TRBV20-1,NA,TRBJ2-3,CSARLDTQYF,TGCAGTGCTCGTTTAGATACGCAGTATTTT
NA,TRBV2,NA,TRBJ2-7,CASSLYEQYF,TGTGCCAGCAGTTTATACGAGCAGTACTTC
TRBD2,TRBV19,NA,TRBJ2-1,CASSIRASGRREQFF,TGTGCCAGTAGTATTCGAGCTAGCGGGAGGCGTGAGCAGTTCTTC
TRBD1,TRBV19,NA,TRBJ1-4,CASSARQGSNEKLFF,TGTGCCAGTAGTGCTCGACAGGGTTCTAATGAAAAACTGTTTTTT
NA,TRBV7-4,NA,TRBJ2-7,CASSSGPYEQYF,TGTGCCAGCAGCTCCGGACCCTACGAGCAGTACTTC
NA,TRBV7-6,NA,TRBJ2-1,CASSLENEQFF,TGTGCCAGCAGCTTGGAGAATGAGCAGTTCTTC
TRBD1,TRBV15,NA,TRBJ1-1,CATSRGGQGATEAFF,TGTGCCACCAGCAGGGGAGGCCAGGGGGCCACTGAAGCTTTCTTT
NA,TRBV9,once,TRBJ1-6,CASSVVDSGRNSPLHF,TGTGCCAGCAGCGTCGTGGACAGTGGGCGTAATTCACCCCTCCACTTT
NA,TRBV5-4,NA,TRBJ1-1,CASSLAKQAEAFF,TGTGCCAGCAGCTTGGCTAAGCAAGCTGAAGCTTTCTTT
TRBD1,TRBV5-1,NA,TRBJ2-7,CASSATTGSSYEQYF,TGCGCCAGCAGCGCCACGACAGGGTCCTCCTACGAGCAGTACTTC
TRBD2,TRBV29-1,NA,TRBJ2-5,CSVDPRLAGGHQETQYF,TGCAGCGTTGATCCTAGACTAGCGGGAGGACACCAAGAGACCCAGTACTTC
NA,TRBV10-3,NA,TRBJ2-1,CAISAGTPNNEQFF,TGTGCCATCAGTGCGGGGACCCCTAACAATGAGCAGTTCTTC
TRBD2,TRBV4-1,NA,TRBJ2-3,CASSQGLAGADTQYF,TGCGCCAGCAGCCAAGGACTAGCGGGAGCGGATACGCAGTATTTT